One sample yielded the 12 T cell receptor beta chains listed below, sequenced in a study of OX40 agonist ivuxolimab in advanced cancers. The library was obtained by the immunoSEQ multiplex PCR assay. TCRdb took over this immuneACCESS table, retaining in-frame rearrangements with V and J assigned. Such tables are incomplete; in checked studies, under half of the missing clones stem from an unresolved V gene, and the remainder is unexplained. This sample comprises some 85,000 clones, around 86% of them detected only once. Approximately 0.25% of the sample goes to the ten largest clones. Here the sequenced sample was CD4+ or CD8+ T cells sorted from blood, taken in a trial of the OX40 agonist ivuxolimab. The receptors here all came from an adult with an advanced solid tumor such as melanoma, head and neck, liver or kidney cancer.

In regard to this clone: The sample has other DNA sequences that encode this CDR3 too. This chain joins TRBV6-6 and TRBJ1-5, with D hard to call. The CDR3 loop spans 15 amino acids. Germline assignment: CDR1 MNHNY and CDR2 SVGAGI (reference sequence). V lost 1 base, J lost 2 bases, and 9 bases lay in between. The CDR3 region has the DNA TGTGCCAGCAGTTACTTGGCGGTAGGCAATCAGCCCCAGCATTTT. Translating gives CASSYLAVGNQPQHF.

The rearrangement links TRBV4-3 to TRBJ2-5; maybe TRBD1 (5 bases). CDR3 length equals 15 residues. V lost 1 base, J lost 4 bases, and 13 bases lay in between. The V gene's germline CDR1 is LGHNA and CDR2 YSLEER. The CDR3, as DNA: TGCGCCAGCAGCCAAGGTGAAGGGGTGAGAGAGACCCAGTACTTC. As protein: CASSQGEGVRETQYF.

The CDR3 loop is CASSLSWQETQYF. CDR3 DNA sequence: TGTGCCAGCAGCTTATCGTGGCAAGAGACCCAGTACTTC. The chain joins TRBV11-2 to TRBJ2-5; D unclear. V dropped 2 bases and J dropped 2 bases, with 6 bases sitting between them. The CDR3 covers 13 residues. Germline CDR1 reads SGHAT; CDR2 reads FQNNGV. Complete variable domain (other parts from reference TRBV11-2 and TRBJ2-5): EAGVAQSPRYKIIEKRQSVAFWCNPISGHATLYWYQQILGQGPKLLIQFQNNGVVDDSQLPKDRFSAERLKGVDSTLKIQPAKLEDSAVYLCASSLSWQETQYFGPGTRLLVL.

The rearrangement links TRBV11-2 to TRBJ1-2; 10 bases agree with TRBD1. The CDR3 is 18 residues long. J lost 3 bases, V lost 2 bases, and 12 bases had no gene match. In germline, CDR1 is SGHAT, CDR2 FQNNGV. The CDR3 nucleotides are TGTGCCAGCAGCTTAAGAGCGGGGGGGACAGGGGCCTACTATGGCTACACCTTC. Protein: CASSLRAGGTGAYYGYTF.

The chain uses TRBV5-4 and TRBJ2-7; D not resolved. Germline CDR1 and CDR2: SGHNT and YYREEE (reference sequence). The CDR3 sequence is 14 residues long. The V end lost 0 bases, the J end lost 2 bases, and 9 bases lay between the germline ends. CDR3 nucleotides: TGTGCCAGCAGCTTGGAGGCAGGCGCCTACGAGCAGTACTTC. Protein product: CASSLEAGAYEQYF.

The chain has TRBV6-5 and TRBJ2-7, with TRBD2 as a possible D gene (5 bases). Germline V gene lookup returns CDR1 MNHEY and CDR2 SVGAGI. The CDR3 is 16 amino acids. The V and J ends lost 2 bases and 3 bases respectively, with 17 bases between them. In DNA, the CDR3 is TGTGCCAGCAGTTACGCCCTGGGAGAATCCGGCTACGAGCAGTACTTC. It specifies CASSYALGESGYEQYF.

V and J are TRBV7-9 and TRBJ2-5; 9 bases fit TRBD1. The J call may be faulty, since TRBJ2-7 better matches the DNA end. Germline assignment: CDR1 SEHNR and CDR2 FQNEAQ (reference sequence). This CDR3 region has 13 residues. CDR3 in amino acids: CASSIQGAVEQYF. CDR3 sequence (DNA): TGTGCCAGCAGCATACAGGGGGCCGTCGAGCAGTACTTC.

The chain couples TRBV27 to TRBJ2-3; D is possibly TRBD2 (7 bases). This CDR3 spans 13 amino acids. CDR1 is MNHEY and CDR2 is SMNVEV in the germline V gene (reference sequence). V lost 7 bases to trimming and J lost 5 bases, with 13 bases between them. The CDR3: CASKQGGGDTQYF. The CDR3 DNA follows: TGTGCCAGCAAACAGGGAGGGGGAGATACGCAGTATTTT.

CDR3 sequence reads: CASSAVQGYEQYF. DNA for the CDR3: TGTGCCAGCAGCGCAGTTCAGGGGTACGAGCAGTACTTC. The genes are TRBV7-6 and TRBJ2-7; a possible D gene is TRBD1 (6 bases). Looked up from germline, CDR1 is SGHVS and CDR2 is FNYEAQ. Trimming cost V 5 bases and J 4 bases, with 12 bases left between them. This CDR3 spans 13 amino acids. Full variable domain (remainder filled in from reference TRBV7-6 and TRBJ2-7): GAGVSQSPRYKVTKRGQDVALRCDPISGHVSLYWYRQALGQGPEFLTYFNYEAQQDKSGLPNDRFSAERPEGSISTLTIQRTEQRDSAMYRCASSAVQGYEQYFGPGTRLTVT.

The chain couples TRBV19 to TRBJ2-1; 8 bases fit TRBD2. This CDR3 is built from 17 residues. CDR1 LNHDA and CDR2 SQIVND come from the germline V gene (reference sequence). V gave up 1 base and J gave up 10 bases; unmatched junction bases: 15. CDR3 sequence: CASSIGNRGTRGTEQFF. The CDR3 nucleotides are TGTGCCAGTAGTATAGGGAATCGGGGGACTAGAGGGACGGAGCAGTTCTTC. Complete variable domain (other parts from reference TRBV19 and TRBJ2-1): DGGITQSPKYLFRKEGQNVTLSCEQNLNHDAMYWYRQDPGQGLRLIYYSQIVNDFQKGDIAEGYSVSREKKESFPLTVTSAQKNPTAFYLCASSIGNRGTRGTEQFFGPGTRLTVL.

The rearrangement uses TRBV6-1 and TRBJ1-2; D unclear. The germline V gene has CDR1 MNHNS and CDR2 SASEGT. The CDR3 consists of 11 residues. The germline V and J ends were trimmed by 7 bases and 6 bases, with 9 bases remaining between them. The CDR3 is CASTLWDGYTF. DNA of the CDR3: TGTGCCAGCACCCTATGGGATGGCTACACCTTC.

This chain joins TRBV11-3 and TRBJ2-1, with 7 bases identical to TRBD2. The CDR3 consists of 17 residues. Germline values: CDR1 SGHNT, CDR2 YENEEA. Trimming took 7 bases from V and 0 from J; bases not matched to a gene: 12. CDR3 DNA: TGTGCCAGCACCCCCCGGGGGGATAGGAGCTCCTACAATGAGCAGTTCTTC. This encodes CASTPRGDRSSYNEQFF.